Shown below are 3 T cell receptor beta chains from a single sample sequenced in a study of shared clonotypes between healthy human individuals. The protocol was immunoSEQ multiplex PCR, while the TCRdb copy is restricted to in-frame clones and leaves out a portion. The table records roughly 2.5 million clones, approximately 94% of them present only once. Specimen: naive CD4+ T cells sorted from blood. The subset was: CD45RA+ positively selected. These receptors were taken from a man aged 18 to 30 in good health.

This CDR3 is CASSLDRSNYGYTF. The CDR3 DNA reads as TGTGCCAGCAGCTTAGACAGGTCTAACTATGGCTACACCTTC. The rearrangement uses TRBV11-2 and TRBJ1-2; D remains ambiguous. The CDR3 consists of 14 residues. Germline values: CDR1 SGHAT, CDR2 FQNNGV. Trimming took off 0 bases at V and 0 bases at J, with 5 bases between the two ends.

This clone has a handful of counts. A junction end diverges from the germline sequence, so it may reflect a read error. The chain recombines TRBV7-7 with TRBJ1-1, with TRBD1 as a possible D gene (5 bases). CDR1 SSHAT and CDR2 FNYEAQ come from the germline V gene (reference sequence). The CDR3 covers 13 residues. This chain's CDR3 is CASSQDKNTEAFF. The CDR3 nucleotides read TGTGCTAGCAGCCAGGACAAGAACACTGAAGCTTTCTTT.

For this clone: The sample has other DNA sequences that encode this CDR3 too. The V and J genes are TRBV6-5 and TRBJ2-3; D gene uncertain. Germline V gene sequence: CDR1 MNHEY, CDR2 SVGAGI. Trimming shortened V by 6 bases and J by 0 bases, and 7 bases separated the two germline ends. This CDR3 has 13 amino acids. CDR3: CASRSPSTDTQYF. The CDR3 DNA follows: TGTGCCAGCAGAAGCCCTAGCACAGATACGCAGTATTTT.